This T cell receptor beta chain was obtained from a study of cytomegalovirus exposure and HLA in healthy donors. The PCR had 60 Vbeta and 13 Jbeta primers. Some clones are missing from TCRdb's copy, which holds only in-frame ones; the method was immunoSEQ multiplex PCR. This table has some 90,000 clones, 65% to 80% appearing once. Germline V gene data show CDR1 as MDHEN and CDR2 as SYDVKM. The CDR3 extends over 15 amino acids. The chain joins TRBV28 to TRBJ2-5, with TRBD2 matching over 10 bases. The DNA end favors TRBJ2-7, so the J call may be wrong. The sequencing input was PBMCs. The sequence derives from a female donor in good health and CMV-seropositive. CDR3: CASSRLAGPSYEQYF. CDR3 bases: TGTGCCAGCAGTCGACTAGCGGGCCCCTCCTACGAGCAGTACTTC.